This TCR beta chain originates from a study of T cell responses to AZD1222 COVID-19 vaccine. The V and J ends lost 0 bases and 5 bases respectively, with 5 bases between them. This CDR3 has 12 residues. The germline V gene has CDR1 KGHSH and CDR2 LQKENI. The repertoire was sequenced with immunoSEQ multiplex PCR; TCRdb's copy has only in-frame clones and lacks some. The table has some 120,000 clones, about 88% seen once. This TCR derives from an adult in good health. This sample comprised peripheral blood, obtained on day 0 of AZD1222 vaccination. The V and J genes are TRBV18 and TRBJ2-7; D unresolved. CDR3 coding DNA: TGTGCCAGCTCACCACCCGGCCACGAGCAGTACTTC. This codes for CASSPPGHEQYF.